This T cell receptor beta chain was identified in a study of human T cells and chemical hapten exposure. Specified time point: patch test 1, 2 weeks after DPC sensitization. Treatment described: therapeutic diphenylcyclopropenone sensitization with weekly scalp DPC. Study-level findings and limits: DPC sensitization produced no change in TCRs with frequency above 1 in 1000.

Concerning this clonotype: Its specificity is not known.

Using its own MiXCR run on the RACE reads, TCRdb lists one record per CDR3 protein. The sample has about 57,000 distinct CDR3 sequences, over 7.5% seen once. The clonotype comes from a woman in her thirties or forties with alopecia areata. Some clones in this sample may be carry-over from other donors' samples. Sample: whole blood, taken in connection with sensitization to the hapten diphenylcyclopropenone (DPC).

CDR3 in amino acids: CASSSTPRRMNTEAFF. The DNA for the CDR3 is TGTGCCAGCAGCTCGACACCGAGAAGAATGAACACTGAAGCTTTCTTT. This chain joins TRBV11-2 and TRBJ1-1, with unresolved D. V shed 4 bases and J shed 0 bases, with 15 bases lying between them. In germline, CDR1 is SGHAT, CDR2 FQNNGV. The CDR3 loop spans 16 amino acids.